This T cell receptor beta chain was obtained from a study of Ad26.COV2.S vaccination and SARS-CoV-2 variants. Whole-study context: Enrollment placed the donor in the COV1001 Ad26.COV2.S trial arm. The study gave Ad26.COV2.S intramuscularly, once or twice 56 days apart. General study points: The TCR breadth and depth analyses may have understated or missed part of the total T cell responses.

Points on this clone: Its specificity is not known. This sample includes further DNA sequences coding for the same CDR3.

CDR3 length equals 14 residues. Germline V CDR1 and CDR2: LNHDA, SQIVND (reference sequence). V was clipped by 3 bases and J by 2 bases; unmatched bases: 3. Treatment in this sample: about 20 received Ad26.COV2.S at low or high dose, single or two shots; about 5 received placebo; per-sample allocation not given. Collection of the samples took place on day 63 after the first injection of vaccine or placebo. Clones were read by immunoSEQ multiplex PCR, and TCRdb kept only the in-frame ones, dropping some. The sample shows hundreds of thousands of clones, roughly 90% of them seen only once. The receptor's source is a person between 18 and 65 years old who received the Ad26.COV2.S COVID-19 vaccine or a placebo. The V and J genes are TRBV19 and TRBJ2-7; 8 nucleotides match TRBD2. The source was peripheral blood, collected in a trial of Ad26.COV2.S vaccine versus placebo. The CDR3 DNA reads as TGTGCCAGTAGTATTGATAGCGGGACCTACGAGCAGTACTTC. It translates to CASSIDSGTYEQYF.